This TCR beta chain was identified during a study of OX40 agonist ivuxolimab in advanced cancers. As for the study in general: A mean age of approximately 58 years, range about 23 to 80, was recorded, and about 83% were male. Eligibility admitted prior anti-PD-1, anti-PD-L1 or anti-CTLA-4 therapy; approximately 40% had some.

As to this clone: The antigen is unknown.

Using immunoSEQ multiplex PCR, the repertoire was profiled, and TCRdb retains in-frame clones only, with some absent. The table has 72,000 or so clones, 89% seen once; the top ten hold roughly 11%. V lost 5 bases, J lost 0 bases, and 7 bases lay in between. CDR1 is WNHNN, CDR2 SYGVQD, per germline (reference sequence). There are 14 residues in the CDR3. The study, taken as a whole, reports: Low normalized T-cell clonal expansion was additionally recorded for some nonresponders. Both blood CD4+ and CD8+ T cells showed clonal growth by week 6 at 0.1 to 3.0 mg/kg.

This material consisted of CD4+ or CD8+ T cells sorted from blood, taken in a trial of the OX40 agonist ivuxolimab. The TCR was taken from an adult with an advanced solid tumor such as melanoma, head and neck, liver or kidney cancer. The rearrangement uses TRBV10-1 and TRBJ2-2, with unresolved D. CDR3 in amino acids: CASSRGANTGELFF. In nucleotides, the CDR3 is TGCGCCAGCAGTAGAGGTGCGAACACCGGGGAGCTGTTTTTT.